This is a list of T cell receptor beta chains from one sample in a study of cytomegalovirus exposure and HLA in healthy donors. This table comes from immunoSEQ multiplex PCR, and its TCRdb copy is limited to in-frame clones, with some not included. The sample holds approximately 190,000 clones, approximately 84% seen once. The source material was PBMCs. The receptors were sampled from a woman aged 45-65 years in good health and CMV-seropositive. Each CDR3 is given with its conserved first and last residue. D genes are given only for firm matches. A row's size may be missing; if present it is once, few, many or a size class.

clone_size d_call j_call v_call cdr3_nt cdr3_aa
NA NA TRBJ1-3 TRBV15 TGTGCCACCAGAACCGGGATTGGAAACACCATATATTTT CATRTGIGNTIYF
NA NA TRBJ1-1 TRBV5-4 TGTGCCAGCTCCCGGCAGGGGAACCCTGAAGCTTTCTTT CASSRQGNPEAFF
NA NA TRBJ1-2 TRBV9 TGTGCCAGCAGCGTAGATCAGGGAGGATATGGCTACACCTTC CASSVDQGGYGYTF
NA NA TRBJ2-5 TRBV2 TGTGCCAGCAGTGAAGCGGGGGGGCTTGAGACCCAGTACTTC CASSEAGGLETQYF
NA TRBD2 TRBJ2-3 TRBV7-9 TGTGCCAGCAGCTTAGGAGCGGGTACTAGCGCGCAGTATTTT CASSLGAGTSAQYF
NA NA TRBJ2-1 TRBV18 TGTGCCAGCTCACCCGGGTACAATGAGCAGTTCTTC CASSPGYNEQFF
NA TRBD1 TRBJ1-1 TRBV16 TGTGCCAGCAGCCAACGAGGGGGATACAGGGGGAACACTGAAGCTTTCTTT CASSQRGGYRGNTEAFF
NA TRBD2 TRBJ2-7 TRBV19 TGTGCCAGTAGTATACAGGGAGGGAGCGAGCAGTACTTC CASSIQGGSEQYF
NA NA TRBJ2-7 TRBV6-4 TGTGCCAGCAGTGACTCCAGGGAAAAATGTGAGCAGTACTTC CASSDSREKCEQYF
NA NA TRBJ2-6 TRBV6-5 TGTGCCAGCAGTTACGACAGCTCTGGGGCCAACGTCCTGACTTTC CASSYDSSGANVLTF
NA NA TRBJ1-5 TRBV6-6 TGTGCCACCAAACTCGCAGGGTACGATCAGCCCCAGCATTTT CATKLAGYDQPQHF
NA NA TRBJ2-7 TRBV4-1 TGCGCCAGCAGCCGTATAGTTCAGGGTCACTACGAGCAGTACTTC CASSRIVQGHYEQYF
NA TRBD1 TRBJ2-7 TRBV28 TGTGCCAGCAGCCCACCGGACAGGGGTTACGAGCAGTACTTC CASSPPDRGYEQYF
NA NA TRBJ1-6 TRBV9 TGTGCCAGCAGCGGGAGGGGAGGATCCTATAATTCACCCCTCCACTTT CASSGRGGSYNSPLHF
few TRBD2 TRBJ2-7 TRBV9 TGTGCCAGCAGCGGCGGGGGGGGACTCGAGCAGTACTTC CASSGGGGLEQYF
NA TRBD1 TRBJ2-2 TRBV19 TGTGCCAGTAGTATTGGGACAGGGAACACCGGGGAGCTGTTTTTT CASSIGTGNTGELFF
NA NA TRBJ1-1 TRBV6-1 TGTGCCAGCAGTGAAAGGGCCAGGGGCACTGAAGCTTTCTTT CASSERARGTEAFF
NA TRBD2 TRBJ2-7 TRBV6-5 TGTGCCAGCAGTTACTCGACTAGCGGGGGGGCCGAGCAGTACTTC CASSYSTSGGAEQYF
NA NA TRBJ2-1 TRBV19 TGTGCCAGTAGTAGACTGATGAACAATGAGCAGTTCTTC CASSRLMNNEQFF
once NA TRBJ2-3 TRBV25-1 TGTGCCAGCAGTGTATCGGGGGTTCGGGATACGCAGTATTTT CASSVSGVRDTQYF
once NA TRBJ2-1 TRBV7-9 TGTGCCAGCAGTTCTCGCTACAATGAGCAGTTCTTC CASSSRYNEQFF
NA TRBD1 TRBJ2-7 TRBV23-1 TGCGCCAGCAGTCAATTCCCCGAGAGGACAGGGGGGTGTTACGAGCAGTACTTC CASSQFPERTGGCYEQYF
NA NA TRBJ1-1 TRBV6-5 TGTGCCAGCAGTTACTCGCAGGGCTTCGGCTCTTTCTTT CASSYSQGFGSFF
NA TRBD1 TRBJ1-1 TRBV6-5 TGTGCCAGCAGGGAGGGACAGGTGAACACTGAAGCTTTCTTT CASREGQVNTEAFF
NA NA TRBJ2-5 TRBV18 TGTGCCAGCTCACCATCCCGAGAGACCCAGTACTTC CASSPSRETQYF
once NA TRBJ2-5 TRBV7-3 TGTGCCAGCAGCCCCTGGGGGTTAGCGGAGCAAGAGACCCAGTACTTC CASSPWGLAEQETQYF